Listed below are T cell receptor beta chains from one sample, sequenced in a study of shared clonotypes between healthy human individuals. Profiling relied on immunoSEQ multiplex PCR, and the TCRdb table lists in-frame clones only, not all of them. The sample has under 550,000 clones; around 96% are singletons. The sequenced sample was naive CD4+ T cells sorted from blood. Source of these receptors: a woman aged 25 to 39 in good health. Each CDR3 is given without its conserved first and last residue.

V	CDR3
TRBV28	ATRESNYGYT
TRBV29-1	SVGAPYNEQF
TRBV27	ASSPGWEETQY
TRBV6-5	ASSPPGSGNTIY
TRBV4-1	ASSQPPGAPHGYT
TRBV7-9	ASSFGAPEQF
TRBV7-9	ASRTGTTYEQY
TRBV11-2	ASSVAGTTNYGYT
TRBV27	ASSWGTGQETQY
TRBV28	ASSLTYEQY
TRBV6-5	ASSLLSSGSWETQY
TRBV28	ASREESEQY
TRBV6-5	ASSYSERLGTETQY
TRBV6-6	ASSYSSSYEQY
TRBV6-1	ASSVHYEQY